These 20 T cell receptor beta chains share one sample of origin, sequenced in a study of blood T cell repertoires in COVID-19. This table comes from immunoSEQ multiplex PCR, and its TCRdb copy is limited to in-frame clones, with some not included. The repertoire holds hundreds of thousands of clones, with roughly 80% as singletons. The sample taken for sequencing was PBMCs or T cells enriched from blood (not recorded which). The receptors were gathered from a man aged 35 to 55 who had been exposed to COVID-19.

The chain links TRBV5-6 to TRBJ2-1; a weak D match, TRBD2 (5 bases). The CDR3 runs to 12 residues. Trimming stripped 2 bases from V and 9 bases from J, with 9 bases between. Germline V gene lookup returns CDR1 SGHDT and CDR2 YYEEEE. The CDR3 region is CASSLGAGEQFF. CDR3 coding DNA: TGTGCCAGCAGCTTAGGCGCGGGTGAGCAGTTCTTC.

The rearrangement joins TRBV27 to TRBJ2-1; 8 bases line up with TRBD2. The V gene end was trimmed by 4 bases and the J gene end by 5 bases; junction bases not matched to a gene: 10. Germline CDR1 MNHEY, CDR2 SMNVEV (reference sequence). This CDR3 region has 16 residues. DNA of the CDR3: TGTGCCAGCAGTTCTATAGCAACTAGCGGAAACAATGAGCAGTTCTTC. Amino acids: CASSSIATSGNNEQFF.

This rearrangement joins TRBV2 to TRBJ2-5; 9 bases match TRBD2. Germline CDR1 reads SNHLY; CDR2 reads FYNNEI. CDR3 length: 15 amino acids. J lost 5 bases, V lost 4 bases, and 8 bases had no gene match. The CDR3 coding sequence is TGTGCCAGCAGTGGTGTAGCGGGAGAGGGCGAGACCCAGTACTTC. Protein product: CASSGVAGEGETQYF.

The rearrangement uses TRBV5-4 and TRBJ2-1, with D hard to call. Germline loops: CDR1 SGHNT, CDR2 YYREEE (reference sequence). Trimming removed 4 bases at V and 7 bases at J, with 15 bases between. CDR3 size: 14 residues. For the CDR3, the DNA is TGTGCCAGCAGCCCTGACGGCATCGGGAATGAGCAGTTCTTC. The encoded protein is CASSPDGIGNEQFF.

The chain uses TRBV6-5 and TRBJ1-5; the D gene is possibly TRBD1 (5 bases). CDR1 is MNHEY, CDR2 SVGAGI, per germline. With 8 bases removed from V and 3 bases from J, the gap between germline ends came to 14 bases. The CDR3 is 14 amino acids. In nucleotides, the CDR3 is TGTGCCAGCTTGCGCGGGGCCCCCAATCAGCCCCAGCATTTT. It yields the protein CASLRGAPNQPQHF.

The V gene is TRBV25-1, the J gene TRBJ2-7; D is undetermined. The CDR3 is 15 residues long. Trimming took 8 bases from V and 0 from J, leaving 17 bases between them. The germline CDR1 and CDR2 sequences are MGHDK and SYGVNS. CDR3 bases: TGTGCCAGCGGCCAGGTAGATTCAAGCTCCTACGAGCAGTACTTC. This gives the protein CASGQVDSSSYEQYF.

The CDR3 sequence: CASSGLRGQGLTGELFF. The CDR3 region has the DNA TGTGCCAGCAGTGGCCTGCGGGGACAGGGATTAACCGGGGAGCTGTTTTTT. The rearrangement links TRBV6-1 to TRBJ2-2; 9 positions match TRBD1. The CDR3 runs 17 residues. In germline, CDR1 is MNHNS, CDR2 SASEGT. The junction had 11 bases not matched to a gene; V was cut back by 4 bases and J by 5 bases.

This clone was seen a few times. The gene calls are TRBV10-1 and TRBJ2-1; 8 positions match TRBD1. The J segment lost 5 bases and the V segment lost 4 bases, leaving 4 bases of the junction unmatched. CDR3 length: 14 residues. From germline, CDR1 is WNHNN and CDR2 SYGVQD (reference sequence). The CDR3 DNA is TGCGCCAGCAGTGCGGGACAGGATAACAATGAGCAGTTCTTC. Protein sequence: CASSAGQDNNEQFF.

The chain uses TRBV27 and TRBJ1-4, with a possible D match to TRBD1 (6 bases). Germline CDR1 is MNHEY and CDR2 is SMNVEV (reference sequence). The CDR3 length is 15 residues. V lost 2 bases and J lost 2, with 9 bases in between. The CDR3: CASSLVGATNEKLFF. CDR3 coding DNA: TGTGCCAGCAGTTTAGTGGGGGCGACTAATGAAAAACTGTTTTTT.

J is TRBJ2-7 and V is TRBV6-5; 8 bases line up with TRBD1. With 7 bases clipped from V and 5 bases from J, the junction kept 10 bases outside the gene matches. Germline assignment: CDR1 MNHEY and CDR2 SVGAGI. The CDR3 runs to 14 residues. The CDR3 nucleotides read TGTGCCAGCATTTCCAGGACAGGGCCCCACGAGCAGTACTTC. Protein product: CASISRTGPHEQYF.

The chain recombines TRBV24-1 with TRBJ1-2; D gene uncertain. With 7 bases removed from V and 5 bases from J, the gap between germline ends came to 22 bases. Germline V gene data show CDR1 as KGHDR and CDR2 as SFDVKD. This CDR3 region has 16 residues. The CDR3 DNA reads TGTGCCACCAGGCGGCCCACTGATTCTCCCGGTTATGGCTACACCTTC. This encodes CATRRPTDSPGYGYTF.

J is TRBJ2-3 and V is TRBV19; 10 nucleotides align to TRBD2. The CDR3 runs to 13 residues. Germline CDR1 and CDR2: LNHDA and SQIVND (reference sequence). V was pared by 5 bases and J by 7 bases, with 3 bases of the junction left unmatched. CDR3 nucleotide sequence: TGTGCCAGTAGTTGGGGACTAGCGCATACGCAGTATTTT. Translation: CASSWGLAHTQYF.

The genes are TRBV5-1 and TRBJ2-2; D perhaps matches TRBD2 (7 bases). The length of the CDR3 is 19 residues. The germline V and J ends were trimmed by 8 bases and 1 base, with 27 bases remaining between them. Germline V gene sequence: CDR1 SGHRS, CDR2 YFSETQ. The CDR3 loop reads CASSRAIEGGFMNTGELFF. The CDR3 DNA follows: TGCGCCAGTTCCCGTGCCATTGAGGGGGGGTTCATGAACACCGGGGAGCTGTTTTTT.

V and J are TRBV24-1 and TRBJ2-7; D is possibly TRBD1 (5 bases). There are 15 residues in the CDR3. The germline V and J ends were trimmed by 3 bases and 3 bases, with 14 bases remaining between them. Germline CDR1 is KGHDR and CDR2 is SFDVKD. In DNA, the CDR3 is TGTGCCACCAGTGATAGGTCACAGGCCAACTACGAGCAGTACTTC. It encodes CATSDRSQANYEQYF.

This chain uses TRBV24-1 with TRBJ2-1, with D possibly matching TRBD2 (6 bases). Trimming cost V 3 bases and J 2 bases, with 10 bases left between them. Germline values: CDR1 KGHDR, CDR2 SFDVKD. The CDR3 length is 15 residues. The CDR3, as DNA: TGTGCCACCAGTGATCCGGGACTCCCCTACAATGAGCAGTTCTTC. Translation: CATSDPGLPYNEQFF.

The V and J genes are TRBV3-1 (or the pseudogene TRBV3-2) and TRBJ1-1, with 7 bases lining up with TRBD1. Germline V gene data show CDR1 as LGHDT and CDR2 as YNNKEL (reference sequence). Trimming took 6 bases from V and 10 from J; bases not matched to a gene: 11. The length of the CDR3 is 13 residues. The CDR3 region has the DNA TGTGCCAGCAGATTACAGGGGTCTTTGTCAGCTTTCTTT. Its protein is CASRLQGSLSAFF.

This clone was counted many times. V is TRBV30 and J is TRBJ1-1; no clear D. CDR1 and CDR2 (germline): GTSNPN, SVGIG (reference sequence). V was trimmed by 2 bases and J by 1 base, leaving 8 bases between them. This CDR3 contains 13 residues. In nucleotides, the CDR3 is TGTGCCTGGAGTACTTTTAGGAACACTGAAGCTTTCTTT. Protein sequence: CAWSTFRNTEAFF.

CDR3 DNA sequence: TGTGCCAGCAAGGACAGGGGTAGCACAGATACGCAGTATTTT. Amino acids: CASKDRGSTDTQYF. This chain links TRBV27 with TRBJ2-3; 9 bases are shared with TRBD1. V was pared by 7 bases and J by 0 bases, with 2 bases of the junction left unmatched. Germline V gene lookup returns CDR1 MNHEY and CDR2 SMNVEV (reference sequence). The CDR3 has 14 residues.

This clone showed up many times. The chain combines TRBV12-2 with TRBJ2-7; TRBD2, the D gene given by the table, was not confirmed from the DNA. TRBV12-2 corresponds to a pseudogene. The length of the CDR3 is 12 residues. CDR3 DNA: TGTGCAAGTCGCGTCTTTTTTTACGAGCAGTACTTC. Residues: CASRVFFYEQYF.

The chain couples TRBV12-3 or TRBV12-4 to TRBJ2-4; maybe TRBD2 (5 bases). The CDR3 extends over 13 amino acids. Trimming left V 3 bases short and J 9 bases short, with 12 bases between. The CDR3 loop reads CASSFKGGSIQYF. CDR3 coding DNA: TGTGCCAGCAGTTTTAAAGGAGGTTCCATTCAGTACTTC.